This T cell receptor (beta chain) was found in a study of blood T cell repertoires in COVID-19 (dated by TCRdb to 2020 to 2021). General notes on the study: Samples covering the acute and convalescent phases of COVID-19 were provided by collaborators in the United States, Italy and Spain. The dataset comprised deeply sampled blood TCRbeta repertoires from subjects exposed to, actively infected with, or recovered from COVID-19. HLA class I and class II types, where available, came from metadata supplied by the sample provider rather than from assay-based typing. The repertoires were released in a freely available public database meant as a resource for research on the immune response to SARS-CoV-2. Nearly every sample came with metadata listing a de-identified subject ID, COVID-19 status, age in years and sex. The samples were drawn from the first 160 participants of the ongoing ImmuneRACE study and from over 950 subjects provided by 6 global collaborators. The material from the prospective study consisted of cDNA or gDNA derived from T cells, B-cell-depleted T cells, or PBMCs.

V drops 3 bases and J drops 6 bases, leaving 16 bases in between. The CDR3 holds 14 amino acids from the cysteine to the phenylalanine. Only the CDR3 region is kept as DNA, spanning 42 bases read in frame from base 1. CDR1 DFQATT and CDR2 SNEGSKA were looked up in the germline V gene (reference sequence). Overall study results and their limits: How much clinical and demographic metadata was included differed by source and by participant, and the metadata was provided uncurated.

As for this clone: Its antigen target is currently unknown. Base qualities were left out, and no much larger clone turns up one base away.

Collaborating institutions collected whole blood in K2EDTA tubes following their own protocols. For TCRbeta analysis, collaborator samples were shipped as frozen whole blood, as isolated PBMCs, or as DNA extracted from either sample type. The immunoSEQ Assay, a bias-controlled multiplex PCR, was used to amplify TCRbeta CDR3 regions from genomic DNA. Under the source paper's analysis protocol: Nucleated cell counts per sample were estimated from amplification of reference gene primers within the assay. To quantify the absolute abundance of each unique TCRbeta CDR3 rearrangement, sequence reads were collapsed and filtered. For each sample, productive Simpson clonality was calculated as the square root of Simpson's diversity index over productive rearrangements. Entries here come from immuneACCESS through TCRdb and include only in-frame sequences with V and J called. Some clones fail to appear in such tables; in the studies checked, an unresolved V gene covers under half of the shortfall, and the cause of the remainder is unknown. V and J calls and clone size are as listed in that table; D and trimming were resolved from the DNA. The table for this sample lists over 150,000 clones; roughly 90% of them were counted only once. Jointly, the top ten make up approximately 0.5% of the sample.

Here the chain combines TRBV20-1 and TRBJ2-3; TRBD1 is a possible D gene, resting on 6 matching bases. Sequencing used peripheral blood. The receptor comes from a middle-aged man with acute or convalescent COVID-19. The DNA sequence follows: TGCAGTGCTAGTCGAGAGAAGGGGGTGGATACGCAGTATTTT. The translation is CSASREKGVDTQYF.